The following is a TCR beta chain sequence with its context. Its antigen remains undetermined. No base qualities exist here, and no much larger clone lies one base off it. The data stem from a study of blood T cells in healthy people across ages (dated by TCRdb to about 2015). Regarding the research as a whole: Template switching captured roughly one uniquely barcoded TCR beta cDNA molecule per two T cells in model experiments. Using deep sequencing normalized with unique cDNA molecular identifiers, the study measured how TCR beta repertoire diversity changes with age. Donors were grouped into four age groups: young (average roughly 17 years), middle-aged (about 40), aged (62) and long-lived (around 80). To avoid experimental bias, donors of different ages were spread randomly across the sequencing lanes. For two donors (one aged 18 to 30 and one aged 80 or older), the study analyzed two additional independent replicas of 1 million unique cDNA reads from the same blood draw. Overall results and qualifications from the work: Bulk unsorted PBMC profiling prevented conclusive comparison of naive and antigen-experienced compartments. Because donor CMV infection status was unknown, age-related changes in expanded clonotypes were potentially confounded. Compared with the aged group, the long-lived group had more naive CD4+ T cells, fewer expanded clones and increased TCR diversity, suggesting age selection. Observed TCR beta diversity per million T cells fell roughly linearly with age, and a significant reduction was already apparent by age around 40. The percentage of naive T cells measured by flow cytometry correlated strongly with observed TCR beta diversity. Total diversity estimates from one million sequenced T cells were considered lower bounds and underestimates.

The donors were 40 or so Caucasian individuals from Russia, aged roughly 6 to 100 years, who were systemically healthy. Each donor gave about 11 milliliters of peripheral blood, drawn into EDTA-treated Vacutainer tubes. Ficoll-Paque density-gradient centrifugation was used to isolate PBMCs, with at least 7 million obtained per sample. Trizol reagent was used to extract total RNA from PBMCs, with at least 6 micrograms per sample. For every donor, an aliquot of PBMCs went through flow cytometry to measure the percentages of naive CD45RAhigh/CD27high T cells. The library was built by means of 5' RACE. The sequencing machine was an Illumina HiSeq 2500. A second PCR of roughly 7 to 11 cycles was performed with a sample-barcoded 5' primer and a J-beta primer mix. A unique molecular identifier was introduced onto each TCR beta cDNA molecule by a template-switch 5' adaptor carrying 12 random nucleotides. Each sample yielded at least 2.5 million CDR3-containing paired-end reads. The Mint cDNA synthesis kit, primed by a TRBC-specific oligonucleotide, was used to synthesize first-strand cDNA from all RNA. Following uracil-DNA glycosylase treatment, all cDNA underwent a first 18-cycle PCR with the universal primers M1SS and BC2_uni_R. In the original analysis: Each sample was normalized by randomly selecting 1 million high-quality reads, each carrying a distinct molecular identifier. Reads with shared molecular identifiers were discarded instead of being binned into consensus sequences. MiTCR, run with a Q25 quality threshold and the strictest error-elimination algorithm, handled CDR3 identification, clonotype clustering and error correction. A nonparametric unseen species model with Euler transformation was used to estimate lower-bound total TCR beta diversity. TCRdb reprocessing: public reads trimmed at Q25 with fastp, clones called with MiXCR, in-frame beta chains kept. Identical CDR3 protein sequences are pooled into one entry, listed with their most common genes and DNA. TCRdb, not the original authors, processed these V and J calls. The sample has roughly 1,300,000 distinct CDR3 sequences on record, almost 60% of them singletons. 6.5% to 8.5% of the sample goes to the ten largest clones.

Trimming takes 4 bases from V and 3 bases from J, and the germline ends sit 19 bases apart. CDR3 length: 16 amino acids, cysteine to phenylalanine. The read is trimmed to its CDR3 DNA, 48 bases read in frame from base 1. This sequence was found in a man between 18 and 29 years old in good health. The sample was blood. The chain joins TRBV12-3 or TRBV12-4 to TRBJ2-7; the D region possibly corresponds to TRBD1 (7 bases align). The CDR3 has the sequence CASSSREPGQFYEQYF. The nucleotide sequence is TGTGCCAGCAGTTCACGGGAGCCGGGACAGTTCTACGAGCAGTACTTC.